This TCR beta chain was observed in a study of blood T cell repertoires in COVID-19. Study-level information: In each case, the material was cDNA or gDNA derived from T cells, B-cell-depleted T cells, or PBMCs.

The method was immunoSEQ multiplex PCR; TCRdb's version includes in-frame clones alone and lacks a portion of them. The data contain a few hundred thousand clones, roughly nine tenths of them singletons. Participant reports of clinical history set cohort assignment. Germline V gene sequence: CDR1 SGHNT, CDR2 YYREEE (reference sequence). CDR3 length: 17 amino acids. V shed 0 bases and J shed 0 bases, with 13 bases lying between them. The rearrangement uses TRBV5-4 and TRBJ2-4; D is perhaps TRBD1 (5 bases). The clonotype comes from a woman aged 18-35 years who had recovered from COVID-19. Source material: PBMCs or T cells enriched from blood (not recorded which). The CDR3 DNA sequence: TGTGCCAGCAGCTTGGATGCAGGGCCCCAAGCCAAAAACATTCAGTACTTC. Its translation is CASSLDAGPQAKNIQYF. Full variable domain (outside the CDR3, taken from reference TRBV5-4 and TRBJ2-4): ETGVTQSPTHLIKTRGQQVTLRCSSQSGHNTVSWYQQALGQGPQFIFQYYREEENGRGNFPPRFSGLQFPNYSSELNVNALELDDSALYLCASSLDAGPQAKNIQYFGAGTRLSVL.